In its sample, the clone carrying this T cell receptor beta chain was seen a few times. What it binds is not known. The trim removed 6 bases at V and 6 bases at J, leaving 2 bases unmatched. The CDR3 covers 11 residues. The germline CDR1 and CDR2 sequences are ENHRY and SYGVKD. This specimen belongs to a study of response to subunit inactivated influenza vaccine. Points from the study as a whole: Authors suggested few new T cells are recruited by each seasonal influenza vaccination.

TCRdb fed the RT-PCR reads into MiXCR, producing one record per CDR3 protein. The table lists approximately 500,000 distinct CDR3 sequences, 13% of them singletons. Here the sequenced sample was PBMCs from blood, taken roughly 46 days after vaccination. V and J are TRBV10-3 and TRBJ2-7; 7 bases agree with TRBD2. The TCR was taken from a man aged 50-60 years who received an inactivated influenza vaccine. CDR3 nucleotide sequence: TGTGCCATCAGCGCGGGGGTCGAGCAGTACTTC. Translated: CAISAGVEQYF.